The TCR beta chain under discussion was sequenced for a study of cytotoxic CD8 clonotypes in ibrutinib-treated CLL. Between the trimmed V and J ends, which lost 3 bases and 7 bases, there was a span of 14 bases. The germline V gene has CDR1 SGHRS and CDR2 YFSETQ. The length of the CDR3 is 14 residues. This clone was counted a few times. Its cognate antigen is unknown. Cryopreserved PBMCs were the source of about 1.9 micrograms of genomic DNA, which went to TCR beta libraries. Method: immunoSEQ multiplex PCR; TCRdb's copy keeps in-frame clones and lacks some. Among fewer than 400,000 clones listed, under 70% were seen once. Study-wide points: Baseline values of clonality outstripped age-matched healthy donors and followed circulating CD8+ T-cell counts. Clonality showed a rise at ibrutinib response that reversed toward baseline at progression.

This clonotype originated in a human donor with chronic lymphocytic leukemia. The specimen comprised PBMCs, sampled after 36 months of ibrutinib treatment. The chain recombines TRBV5-1 with TRBJ2-1; D might be TRBD2 (6 bases). The CDR3 bases are TGCGCCAGCAGCTCCCGGGACTTCCATAATGAGCAGTTCTTC. It encodes CASSSRDFHNEQFF.